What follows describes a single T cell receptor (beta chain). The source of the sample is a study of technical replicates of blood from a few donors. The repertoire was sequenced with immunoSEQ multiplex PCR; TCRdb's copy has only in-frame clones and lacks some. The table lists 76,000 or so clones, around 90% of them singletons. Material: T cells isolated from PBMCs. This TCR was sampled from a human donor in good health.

The CDR3 region is CATSRGFPGLAGALGYEQYF. CDR3 coding DNA: TGTGCCACCAGCAGAGGTTTCCCGGGACTAGCGGGAGCTTTAGGCTACGAGCAGTACTTC. V gene TRBV15 combines with J gene TRBJ2-7; 14 nucleotides line up with TRBD2. This CDR3 has 20 amino acids. Germline assignment: CDR1 LNHNV and CDR2 YYDKDF (reference sequence). V was pared by 1 base and J by 3 bases, with 14 bases of the junction left unmatched.